One and the same sample provided the 32 T cell receptor beta chains below, sequenced in a study of PD-1 blockade in classical Hodgkin lymphoma. Time point reported: cycle 4 day 1 (C4D1), after about 6 weeks of nivolumab. Every patient relapsed after autologous stem cell transplantation, and brentuximab vedotin exposure varied. Only in-frame clones appear in the TCRdb table, and some are missing; sequencing was by immunoSEQ multiplex PCR. This sample has 100,000 or so clones, with about nine tenths found just once. The sequences come from peripheral blood mononuclear cells (PBMCs), collected before the fourth cycle of nivolumab. The receptor source for this set is a human donor with classical Hodgkin lymphoma.

CDR3 region: CASRPIGERVNEKLFF. CDR3 nucleotide sequence: TGTGCCAGTAGACCGATTGGGGAAAGAGTGAATGAAAAACTGTTTTTT. The chain carries TRBV19 and TRBJ1-4; D remains ambiguous. Trimming left V 6 bases short and J 5 bases short, with 19 bases between. From germline, CDR1 is LNHDA and CDR2 SQIVND (reference sequence). This CDR3 region has 16 residues.

The rearrangement uses TRBV6-6 and TRBJ1-2; 10 bases align to TRBD1. The V segment lost 4 bases and the J segment 7 bases; nucleotides outside the gene matches: 12. The CDR3 sequence is 16 residues long. Germline V lookup: CDR1 MNHNY, CDR2 SVGAGI (reference sequence). The CDR3 DNA reads TGTGCCAGCAGTTTCACGCCGACAGGGGGCCAGTCTGGCTACACCTTC. Translated: CASSFTPTGGQSGYTF.

The chain has TRBV10-1 and TRBJ1-1; no reliable D call. The CDR3 covers 15 residues. CDR1 and CDR2 from the germline V gene are WNHNN and SYGVQD (reference sequence). V was pared by 5 bases and J by 0 bases, with 13 bases between. This CDR3 reads CASSRSGGMNTEAFF. The CDR3 DNA reads as TGCGCCAGCAGTAGGTCAGGTGGCATGAACACTGAAGCTTTCTTT.

V is TRBV7-2 and J is TRBJ2-5; 11 bases align to TRBD2. Germline trimming cut 5 bases from V and 2 bases from J; bases unmatched to any gene: 4. The CDR3 is 15 residues long. Germline CDR1 and CDR2: SGHTA and FQGNSA. CDR3 DNA sequence: TGTGCCAGCAGCCGTAGCGGGAGGGGGCAAGAGACCCAGTACTTC. It is translated as CASSRSGRGQETQYF. The whole variable domain, filled in from reference TRBV7-2 and TRBJ2-5, reads GAGVSQSPSNKVTEKGKDVELRCDPISGHTALYWYRQSLGQGLEFLIYFQGNSAPDKSGLPSDRFSAERTGGSVSTLTIQRTQQEDSAVYLCASSRSGRGQETQYFGPGTRLLVL.

The V call is TRBV4-3, the J call TRBJ2-1; 7 bases are shared with TRBD1. The CDR3 spans 13 residues. The germline V gene has CDR1 LGHNA and CDR2 YSLEER. Trimming removed 4 bases from V and 7 bases from J; junction bases left unmatched: 4. CDR3 in amino acids: CASSRQGWNEQFF. The CDR3 DNA reads as TGCGCCAGCAGCCGACAGGGATGGAATGAGCAGTTCTTC.

This chain uses TRBV7-9 with TRBJ1-1, with D maybe TRBD1 (5 bases). The germline V gene has CDR1 SEHNR and CDR2 FQNEAQ (reference sequence). This CDR3 is built from 14 residues. The ends were cut back, 6 bases at V and 4 bases at J, with 15 bases in the middle. CDR3: CASRDGREATEAFF. The DNA of the CDR3 is TGTGCCAGCAGAGACGGCAGGGAGGCCACTGAAGCTTTCTTT.

The chain links TRBV7-2 to TRBJ1-5; weak D call: TRBD1 (5 bases). The CDR3 has 14 residues. Per the germline V gene, CDR1 is SGHTA and CDR2 is FQGNSA. With 4 bases removed from V and 6 bases from J, the gap between germline ends came to 13 bases. The CDR3: CASSYQGGSQPQHF. DNA of the CDR3: TGTGCCAGCAGCTACCAGGGAGGCAGTCAGCCCCAGCATTTT.

The CDR3 here is CASSPFLGRRTEAFF. The CDR3 DNA follows: TGTGCCAGCAGCCCCTTTTTGGGGAGAAGGACTGAAGCTTTCTTT. The V and J genes are TRBV7-9 and TRBJ1-1; D remains ambiguous. V lost 5 bases, J lost 5 bases, and 18 bases lay in between. The germline V gene encodes CDR1 SEHNR and CDR2 FQNEAQ (reference sequence). The CDR3 contains 15 residues.

This clone was counted once. The rearrangement links TRBV6-1 to TRBJ2-6; D gene uncertain. With 10 bases removed from V and 1 base from J, the gap between germline ends came to 14 bases. CDR1 is MNHNS, CDR2 SASEGT, per germline. CDR3 length equals 15 residues. The DNA for the CDR3 is TGTGCCACCAGGCCCAACCGGTCTGGGGCCAACGTCCTGACTTTC. As protein: CATRPNRSGANVLTF.

This chain links TRBV7-9 with TRBJ2-7, with 11 positions matching TRBD1. Germline trimming cut 5 bases from V and 1 base from J; bases unmatched to any gene: 13. This CDR3 has 18 residues. CDR1 and CDR2 from the germline V gene are SEHNR and FQNEAQ (reference sequence). CDR3 sequence: CASSLRDRGSRGSYEQYF. CDR3 DNA: TGTGCCAGCAGCCTCCGGGACAGGGGGTCCCGGGGATCCTACGAGCAGTACTTC.

This clone came up once. This chain joins TRBV7-9 and TRBJ2-1; TRBD2 agrees at 9 bases. V lost 5 bases to trimming and J lost 4 bases; unmatched junction nucleotides: 9. CDR3 size: 16 residues. Looked up from germline, CDR1 is SEHNR and CDR2 is FQNEAQ (reference sequence). CDR3 nucleotide sequence: TGTGCCAGCAGCCGAAAGACTAGCGGAAATTACAATGAGCAGTTCTTC. As protein: CASSRKTSGNYNEQFF. The full variable domain, rest sourced from reference TRBV7-9 and TRBJ2-1, is DTGVSQNPRHKITKRGQNVTFRCDPISEHNRLYWYRQTLGQGPEFLTYFQNEAQLEKSRLLSDRFSAERPKGSFSTLEIQRTEQGDSAMYLCASSRKTSGNYNEQFFGPGTRLTVL.

The V and J genes are TRBV5-6 and TRBJ2-1; D is unclear. Looked up from germline, CDR1 is SGHDT and CDR2 is YYEEEE. This CDR3 is built from 16 residues. V shed 0 bases and J shed 2 bases, with 12 bases lying between them. CDR3 in amino acids: CASSLGAHGTYNEQFF. The CDR3, as DNA: TGTGCCAGCAGCTTGGGGGCGCACGGCACCTACAATGAGCAGTTCTTC.

The chain is built from TRBV27 and TRBJ2-1, with 9 bases that match TRBD1. The trim removed 5 bases at V and 3 bases at J, leaving 5 bases unmatched. Germline V CDR1 and CDR2: MNHEY, SMNVEV (reference sequence). The CDR3 sequence is 15 residues long. Here the CDR3 DNA reads TGTGCCAGCAGTCAGGACAGGGGAAACTACAATGAGCAGTTCTTC. Translating gives CASSQDRGNYNEQFF.

This clone was seen just once. The chain is built from TRBV6-1 and TRBJ1-5; D possibly corresponds to TRBD1 (5 bases). The CDR3 sequence is 14 residues long. CDR1 and CDR2 from the germline V gene are MNHNS and SASEGT. V was cut by 7 bases and J by 3 bases, with 13 bases left in between. CDR3 nucleotides: TGTGCCAGCACCGATGGGGGGTTCAATCAGCCCCAGCATTTT. It yields the protein CASTDGGFNQPQHF.

This chain joins TRBV10-2 and TRBJ1-1, with TRBD1 matching 7 bases. Germline V gives CDR1 WSHSY, CDR2 SAAADI. The CDR3 spans 14 residues. V trimming: 2 bases; J trimming: 1 base; junction bases outside the gene matches: 1. The CDR3 nucleotides read TGCGCCAGCAGTGAGACAGGGGCGAACACTGAAGCTTTCTTT. Amino acids: CASSETGANTEAFF.

V gene TRBV14 combines with J gene TRBJ2-1; D is undetermined. The CDR3 has 12 amino acids. Germline CDR1 SGHDN, CDR2 FVKESK. Trimming removed 6 bases at V and 7 bases at J, with 10 bases between. The CDR3 loop reads CASSPTLNEQFF. DNA of the CDR3: TGTGCCAGCAGTCCGACTCTGAATGAGCAGTTCTTC.

This sequence joins TRBV9 and TRBJ1-2; tentative D call: TRBD1 (6 bases). Germline V gene lookup returns CDR1 SGDLS and CDR2 YYNGEE. The length of the CDR3 is 14 residues. The ends were cut back, 3 bases at V and 8 bases at J, with 17 bases in the middle. The CDR3 DNA sequence: TGTGCCAGCAGCGCGCAACCAGATCAGGGGGGCTACACCTTC. Protein: CASSAQPDQGGYTF.

J is TRBJ2-5 and V is TRBV18; TRBD1 might be the D (5 bases). Germline CDR1 is KGHSH and CDR2 is LQKENI. The CDR3 is 15 amino acids. V was trimmed by 3 bases and J by 2 bases, leaving 13 bases between them. The DNA for the CDR3 is TGTGCCAGCTCACCTGTGACAGAAGTACAAGAGACCCAGTACTTC. Residues: CASSPVTEVQETQYF.

Here the CDR3 DNA reads TGTGCCAGCAGCTTAGAACCCTCTGGGGCCAACGTCCTGACTTTC. Translated, it gives CASSLEPSGANVLTF. The chain is built from TRBV7-2 and TRBJ2-6; no definite D call. V dropped 1 base and J dropped 0 bases, with 4 bases sitting between them. The CDR3 runs 15 residues. The germline V gene has CDR1 SGHTA and CDR2 FQGNSA.

In regard to this clone: The sample has other DNA sequences that encode this CDR3 too. The chain carries TRBV19 and TRBJ2-3; 9 nucleotides agree with TRBD2. CDR1 is LNHDA, CDR2 SQIVND, per germline (reference sequence). CDR3 length: 16 amino acids. The V and J ends lost 1 base and 3 bases, in that order; junction bases with no gene match: 5. The CDR3 region has the DNA TGTGCCAGTAGTATAGGGGCTAGCGGGACGACAGATACGCAGTATTTT. It yields the protein CASSIGASGTTDTQYF.

The genes are TRBV4-3 and TRBJ2-7; 8 bases fit TRBD2. This CDR3 has 19 residues. CDR1 and CDR2 (germline): LGHNA, YSLEER. Germline trimming cut 0 bases from V and 3 bases from J; bases unmatched to any gene: 16. The CDR3: CASSQDLGSGGRPFYEQYF. The DNA of the CDR3 is TGCGCCAGCAGCCAAGATTTGGGATCTGGCGGGAGGCCCTTCTACGAGCAGTACTTC.

The chain links TRBV11-2 to TRBJ2-5, with 15 bases fitting TRBD2. Germline trimming cut 1 base from V and 3 bases from J; bases unmatched to any gene: 0. The CDR3 is made up of 16 amino acids. From germline, CDR1 is SGHAT and CDR2 FQNNGV. CDR3 in amino acids: CASSLGTSGREETQYF. DNA of the CDR3: TGTGCCAGCAGCTTAGGGACTAGCGGGAGGGAAGAGACCCAGTACTTC.

J is TRBJ2-1 and V is TRBV28, with a weak D call TRBD1 (5 bases). There are 16 residues in the CDR3. Trimming cost V 5 bases and J 8 bases, with 22 bases left between them. Per the germline V gene, CDR1 is MDHEN and CDR2 is SYDVKM. CDR3 nucleotide sequence: TGTGCCAGCAGTCCCAAGGGGTATTCCCCCCCGTATGAGCAGTTCTTC. Its protein product is CASSPKGYSPPYEQFF. The entire variable domain, with the rest obtained from reference TRBV28 and TRBJ2-1, is as follows: DVKVTQSSRYLVKRTGEKVFLECVQDMDHENMFWYRQDPGLGLRLIYFSYDVKMKEKGDIPEGYSVSREKKERFSLILESASTNQTSMYLCASSPKGYSPPYEQFFGPGTRLTVL.

V usage is TRBV10-3 and J usage is TRBJ1-2, with 7 bases that match TRBD1. The CDR3 has 15 amino acids. Germline CDR1 reads ENHRY; CDR2 reads SYGVKD. V trimming: 0 bases; J trimming: 4 bases; junction bases outside the gene matches: 5. The CDR3 region has the DNA TGTGCCATCAGTGAGTCGGAGACAGGGTCCTATGGCTACACCTTC. Its translation is CAISESETGSYGYTF.

The chain is built from TRBV1 and TRBJ2-3; the table's D call, TRBD2, was not checked against the DNA. TRBV1 is given as a pseudogene. The CDR3 has 15 residues. CDR3 in amino acids: CTSSLRFIPADTQYF. In DNA, the CDR3 is TGCACCAGCAGCCTCCGTTTCATCCCGGCAGATACGCAGTATTTT.

The chain links TRBV9 to TRBJ2-5; TRBD2 matches at 10 bases. This CDR3 is built from 15 residues. The V segment lost 0 bases and the J segment 4 bases; nucleotides outside the gene matches: 3. The germline V gene encodes CDR1 SGDLS and CDR2 YYNGEE. The CDR3 loop is CASSVGLAGVETQYF. DNA for the CDR3: TGTGCCAGCAGCGTAGGCCTAGCGGGAGTAGAGACCCAGTACTTC. The variable domain in full, with the rest retrieved from reference TRBV9 and TRBJ2-5, is DSGVTQTPKHLITATGQRVTLRCSPRSGDLSVYWYQQSLDQGLQFLIQYYNGEERAKGNILERFSAQQFPDLHSELNLSSLELGDSALYFCASSVGLAGVETQYFGPGTRLLVL.

The rearrangement joins TRBV5-1 to TRBJ2-3, with 16 bases fitting TRBD2. V shed 5 bases, J shed 2 bases, and the junction held 5 bases outside the gene matches. Germline CDR1 reads SGHRS; CDR2 reads YFSETQ. This CDR3 is built from 17 residues. CDR3 in DNA: TGCGCCAGCAGGGGACTAGCGGGAGGGCCTTCCACAGATACGCAGTATTTT. The encoded protein is CASRGLAGGPSTDTQYF.

This clone was seen once. The rearrangement uses TRBV28 and TRBJ1-2; D gene ambiguous. V lost 5 bases, J lost 4 bases, and 17 bases lay in between. Germline loops: CDR1 MDHEN, CDR2 SYDVKM. The CDR3 runs 15 residues. The CDR3 DNA is TGTGCCAGCAGTGTATCATCCGGGATCGGCTATGGCTACACCTTC. It yields the protein CASSVSSGIGYGYTF.

The rearrangement joins TRBV2 to TRBJ2-1, with D perhaps given as TRBD1 or TRBD2 (6 bases each). The germline V and J ends were trimmed by 6 bases and 8 bases, with 17 bases remaining between them. The CDR3 has 14 residues. Germline V lookup: CDR1 SNHLY, CDR2 FYNNEI. CDR3 DNA sequence: TGTGCCAGCAGCCTACTTGGGGGGCGGGATGAGCAGTTCTTC. Translating gives CASSLLGGRDEQFF.

In DNA, the CDR3 is TGTGCCAGCAGCTTAGGGCTAGCGGGAGGGCCCAATGAGCAGTTCTTC. Protein sequence: CASSLGLAGGPNEQFF. The chain combines TRBV7-9 with TRBJ2-1; 12 bases agree with TRBD2. Germline V gene sequence: CDR1 SEHNR, CDR2 FQNEAQ (reference sequence). The CDR3 runs to 16 residues. V was clipped by 1 base and J by 6 bases; unmatched bases: 4.

The rearrangement links TRBV2 to TRBJ2-1; 7 bases agree with TRBD2. The CDR3 totals 15 residues. The germline V gene has CDR1 SNHLY and CDR2 FYNNEI. The ends lost 7 bases at V and 4 bases at J; junction bases unmatched: 10. The chain's CDR3 is CASNWRESKYNEQFF. CDR3 DNA sequence: TGTGCCAGCAATTGGCGGGAGAGTAAATACAATGAGCAGTTCTTC.

The chain is built from TRBV9 and TRBJ2-7; D gene uncertain. The CDR3 totals 12 residues. Between the trimmed V and J ends, which lost 3 bases and 5 bases, there was a span of 9 bases. Germline CDR1 reads SGDLS; CDR2 reads YYNGEE. The CDR3 here is CASSASFHEQYF. In DNA, the CDR3 is TGTGCCAGCAGCGCGAGCTTCCACGAGCAGTACTTC.